This paragraph covers one T cell receptor (beta chain) sequence. With 3 bases clipped from V and 0 bases from J, the junction kept 15 bases outside the gene matches. Germline-derived CDR1 and CDR2 are LGHNA and YSLEER. This CDR3 is 21 amino acids long. Profiled with immunoSEQ multiplex PCR; TCRdb holds only in-frame clones, not every one. The profile covers over 50,000 clones, with about 90% appearing a single time and approximately 5.1% taken by the ten largest. These data belong to a study of technical replicates of blood from a few donors. Input material: PBMCs. The origin of this receptor is a human donor in good health. Some clones in this sample may be carry-over from other donors' samples. The V gene is TRBV4-3, the J gene TRBJ2-2, with 11 bases fitting TRBD2. CDR3 region: CASSQDLSTGTSGPNTGELFF. The CDR3 DNA sequence: TGCGCCAGCAGCCAGGATTTAAGTACCGGGACTAGCGGTCCGAACACCGGGGAGCTGTTTTTT.